These T cell receptor beta chains were read from a single sample in a study of T cells in Graves' hyperthyroidism and ophthalmopathy. One entry per CDR3 protein results from TCRdb running MiXCR on the multiplex PCR reads. The sample records more than 650,000 distinct CDR3 sequences, about 15% being singletons. Source material: blood. Source of these receptors: a woman aged 18-35 years with Graves' hyperthyroidism. CDR3s include the opening cysteine and the closing phenylalanine or tryptophan. The order of the fields is J gene, clone size, D gene, V gene, CDR3 protein, CDR3 DNA. The D gene is left open where the match is weak. Rows may omit the clone size; those that give it use once, few, many or a size class.

>TRBJ2-1|many|.|TRBV6-1
CASSEGQAYNEQFF
TGTGCCAGCAGCGAGGGCCAGGCATACAATGAGCAGTTCTTC
>TRBJ2-1|.|.|TRBV7-2
CAGSPLGLAPGSYNEQFF
TGTGCCGGCAGCCCACTTGGGTTAGCGCCAGGCTCCTACAATGAGCAGTTCTTC
>TRBJ2-7|many|.|TRBV20-1
CSARDRLESSRVYEQYF
TGCAGTGCTAGAGATCGACTTGAGAGTAGCAGAGTCTACGAGCAGTACTTC
>TRBJ1-1|.|.|TRBV27
CATSPQGNTEAFF
TGTGCCACTTCCCCACAGGGGAACACTGAAGCTTTCTTT
>TRBJ1-3|many|TRBD1|TRBV3-1
CASSQVGQGAQNTIYF
TGTGCCAGCAGCCAAGTGGGACAGGGGGCCCAGAACACCATATATTTT
>TRBJ1-5|many|.|TRBV7-8
CASSSRRSNQPQHF
TGTGCCAGCAGCTCAAGACGGTCGAATCAGCCCCAGCATTTT
>TRBJ2-4|.|.|TRBV20-1
CSARVIAKNIQYF
TGCAGTGCTAGAGTTATAGCCAAAAACATTCAGTACTTC
>TRBJ2-7|.|.|TRBV2
CASSQGSGSYEQYF
TGTGCCAGCAGCCAAGGTTCAGGGTCCTACGAGCAGTACTTC
>TRBJ2-5|.|TRBD2|TRBV5-1
CASRGGGLPTETQYF
TGCGCCAGCAGGGGGGGGGGACTACCCACAGAGACCCAGTACTTC
>TRBJ2-1|few|.|TRBV20-1
CSAKEGQYNEQFF
TGCAGTGCTAAGGAAGGACAGTACAATGAGCAGTTCTTC
>TRBJ1-1|.|TRBD1|TRBV15
CATSRMTGKFLTEAFF
TGTGCCACCAGCAGGATGACAGGGAAGTTTTTGACTGAAGCTTTCTTT
>TRBJ2-2|.|.|TRBV6-4
CASSEEFGTGELFF
TGTGCCAGCAGTGAGGAATTCGGCACCGGGGAGCTGTTTTTT
>TRBJ2-7|many|.|TRBV18
CASSPAGGYYEQYF
TGTGCCAGCTCACCGGCCGGTGGGTACTACGAGCAGTACTTC
>TRBJ2-5|few|TRBD2|TRBV13
CASSSRLAGGQETQYF
TGTGCCAGCAGCTCAAGACTAGCGGGAGGACAAGAGACCCAGTACTTC
>TRBJ1-5|many|.|TRBV5-8
CASSLGQAINQPQHF
TGTGCCAGCAGCTTGGGACAGGCCATCAATCAGCCCCAGCATTTT
>TRBJ1-5|.|.|TRBV4-1
CASSQFADNSNQPQHF
TGCGCCAGCAGCCAATTCGCGGATAATAGCAATCAGCCCCAGCATTTT
>TRBJ2-2|many|.|TRBV24-1
CATSDLGQDYTGELFF
TGTGCCACCAGTGATTTGGGCCAAGATTACACCGGGGAGCTGTTTTTT
>TRBJ2-7|many|TRBD2|TRBV28
CASSLGLGPSYEQYF
TGTGCCAGCAGTTTGGGACTAGGCCCCTCCTACGAGCAGTACTTC
>TRBJ2-3|.|TRBD2|TRBV10-1
CASGTSGKIDTQYF
TGCGCCAGCGGGACTAGCGGGAAAATAGATACGCAGTATTTT
>TRBJ2-1|many|.|TRBV30
CAWRILLDNEQFF
TGTGCCTGGCGAATCTTACTAGACAATGAGCAGTTCTTC
>TRBJ1-2|.|.|TRBV12-3/TRBV12-4
CASSFGPREGYGYTF
TGTGCCAGCAGTTTTGGGCCAAGGGAAGGCTATGGCTACACCTTC
>TRBJ2-1|many|.|TRBV7-9
CASSLEGPLYNEQFF
TGTGCCAGCAGCTTAGAGGGACCCTTGTACAATGAGCAGTTCTTC
>TRBJ1-5|few|.|TRBV15
CATSRPWDINQPQHF
TGTGCCACCAGCAGACCCTGGGACATCAATCAGCCCCAGCATTTT
>TRBJ2-1|many|.|TRBV30
CAWSALLLGNEQFF
TGTGCCTGGAGTGCCCTCCTCTTGGGCAATGAGCAGTTCTTC